This TCR beta chain was retrieved from a study of blood T cell repertoires in COVID-19. This CDR3 has 15 amino acids. Trimming removed 3 bases from V and 9 bases from J, with 16 bases in between. CDR1 SGDLS and CDR2 YYNGEE come from the germline V gene. As handled by the study authors: Using reference gene primer amplification, nucleated cell counts were estimated. Data came from immunoSEQ multiplex PCR; TCRdb stores just in-frame clones and leaves some out. That table gives V, J and clone size, and the DNA gave D and trimming. The sample contains approximately 200,000 clones, roughly 86% of which appear only once. Participants reported their clinical history, and cohort assignment relied on those reports.

This chain links TRBV9 with TRBJ1-6; possible D gene TRBD1, 5 bases. This sequence was found in a man between 18 and 35 years old with acute COVID-19. What was sequenced was PBMCs or T cells enriched from blood (not recorded which). For the CDR3, the DNA is TGTGCCAGCAGCGCCCCGGGACTTCGTAGTTCACCCCTCCACTTT. It is translated as CASSAPGLRSSPLHF.